What follows describes a single TCR beta chain. These data are taken from a study of blood T cell repertoires in COVID-19. Whole-study context: Spain, Italy and the United States supplied samples that represented acute and convalescent COVID-19. T cells, B-cell-depleted T cells, or PBMCs supplied cDNA or gDNA.

Repertoires were generated with immunoSEQ multiplex PCR, while TCRdb's copy carries only in-frame clones and drops some. The sample has 250,000 to 300,000 clones, approximately 90% seen once; the top ten hold 2.2%. This CDR3 is built from 14 residues. Per the germline V gene, CDR1 is MNHEY and CDR2 is SMNVEV (reference sequence). The V and J ends lost 2 bases and 1 base respectively, with 8 bases between them. This receptor was identified in a woman aged 50 to 60 who had recovered from COVID-19. The chain couples TRBV27 to TRBJ1-1; a weak D match, TRBD1 (6 bases). The sample was peripheral blood. CDR3 in DNA: TGTGCCAGCAGTTTAGCCAGGGGGAACACTGAAGCTTTCTTT. Translated, it gives CASSLARGNTEAFF.